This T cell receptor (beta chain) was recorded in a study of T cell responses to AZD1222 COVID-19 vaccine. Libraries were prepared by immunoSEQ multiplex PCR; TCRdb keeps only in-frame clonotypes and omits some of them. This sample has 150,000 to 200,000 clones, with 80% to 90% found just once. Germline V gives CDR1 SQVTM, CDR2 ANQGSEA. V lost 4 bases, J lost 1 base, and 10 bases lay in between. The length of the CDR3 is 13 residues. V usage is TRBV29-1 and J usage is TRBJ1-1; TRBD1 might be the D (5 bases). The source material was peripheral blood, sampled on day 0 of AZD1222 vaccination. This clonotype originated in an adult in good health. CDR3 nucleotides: TGCAGCGTTGTCTCAGGGAGGAACACTGAAGCTTTCTTT. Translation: CSVVSGRNTEAFF.